Listed here are 2 T cell receptor beta chains from one sample, sequenced in a study of T cell repertoires in cytomegalovirus infection (dated by TCRdb to 2018 to 2020). Antigens for these TCRs are unknown. The sample's treatment or condition label, in plain terms: in vitro stimulation with specific CMV peptide epitopes to enrich CMV-specific T cells. TCRdb records Illumina HiSeq 1500 as the sequencer. Through fastp at Q25 and MiXCR, TCRdb rebuilt clones from the public reads, retaining in-frame beta chains. Every entry covers one CDR3 protein and lists the most common genes and DNA from its rows. For this sample the table gives around 71,000 distinct CDR3 sequences, of which roughly 20% were detected only once. Roughly two thirds of the sample goes to the ten largest clones. The material was CD8+ T cells from cultured PBMCs, obtained from culture after CMV antigen stimulation. These receptors all stem from a human donor in good health (CMV status not recorded). Some clones in this sample may be carry-over from other donors' samples.

This clonotype was seen more than once but under ten times. The chain links TRBV6-2 or TRBV6-3 to TRBJ1-5, with 9 nucleotides matching TRBD1. V lost 6 bases to trimming and J lost 4 bases; unmatched junction nucleotides: 7. The length of the CDR3 is 15 residues. Germline V CDR1 and CDR2: MNHEY, SVGEGT. For the CDR3, the DNA is TGTGCCAGCAGCCTTACCGGGACAGGGAATCAGCCCCAGCATTTT. Protein: CASSLTGTGNQPQHF.

A few counts support this clonotype. V and J are TRBV7-9 and TRBJ2-7, with a weak D call TRBD1 (6 bases). The germline gives CDR1 SEHNR, CDR2 FQNEAQ (reference sequence). The ends were cut back, 5 bases at V and 4 bases at J, with 21 bases in the middle. The CDR3 totals 16 residues. The CDR3 DNA reads as TGTGCCAGCAGCGTGGCGACAGGCCGCTCGGGGTACGAGCAGTACTTC. Amino acid sequence: CASSVATGRSGYEQYF.